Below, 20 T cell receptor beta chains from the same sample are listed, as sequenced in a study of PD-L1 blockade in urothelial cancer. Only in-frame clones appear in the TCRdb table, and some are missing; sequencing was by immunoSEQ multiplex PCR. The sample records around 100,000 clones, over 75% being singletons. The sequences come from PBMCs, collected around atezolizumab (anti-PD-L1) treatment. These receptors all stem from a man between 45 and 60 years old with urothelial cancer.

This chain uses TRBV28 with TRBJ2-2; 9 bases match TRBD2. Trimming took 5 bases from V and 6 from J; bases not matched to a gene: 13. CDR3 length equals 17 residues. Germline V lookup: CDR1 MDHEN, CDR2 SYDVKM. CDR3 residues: CASSRNPGGRAAGELFF. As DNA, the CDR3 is TGTGCCAGCAGTAGAAATCCGGGCGGGAGGGCGGCCGGGGAGCTGTTTTTT.

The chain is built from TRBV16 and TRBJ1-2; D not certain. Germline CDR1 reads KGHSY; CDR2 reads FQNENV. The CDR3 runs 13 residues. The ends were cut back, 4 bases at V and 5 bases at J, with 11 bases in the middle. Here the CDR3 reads CASSPGLNYGYTF. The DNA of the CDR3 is TGTGCCAGCAGCCCGGGATTGAATTATGGCTACACCTTC.

The DNA of the CDR3 is TGCGCCAGCAGCTTGGGCGGCGCAACTAGCACAGATACGCAGTATTTT. Protein product: CASSLGGATSTDTQYF. The chain employs TRBV5-1 and TRBJ2-3; D not resolved. Germline CDR1 SGHRS, CDR2 YFSETQ. The V and J ends lost 0 bases and 0 bases respectively, with 11 bases between them. The CDR3 spans 16 residues. The full variable domain, with the rest looked up from reference TRBV5-1 and TRBJ2-3, is KAGVTQTPRYLIKTRGQQVTLSCSPISGHRSVSWYQQTPGQGLQFLFEYFSETQRNKGNFPGRFSGRQFSNSRSEMNVSTLELGDSALYLCASSLGGATSTDTQYFGPGTRLTVL.

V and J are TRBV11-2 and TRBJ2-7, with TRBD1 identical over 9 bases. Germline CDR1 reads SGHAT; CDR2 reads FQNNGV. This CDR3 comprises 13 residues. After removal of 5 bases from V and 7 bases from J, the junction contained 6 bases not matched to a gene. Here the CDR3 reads CASSKDRGREQYF. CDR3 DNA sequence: TGTGCCAGCAGCAAGGACAGGGGACGGGAGCAGTACTTC. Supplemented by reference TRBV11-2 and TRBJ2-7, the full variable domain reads EAGVAQSPRYKIIEKRQSVAFWCNPISGHATLYWYQQILGQGPKLLIQFQNNGVVDDSQLPKDRFSAERLKGVDSTLKIQPAKLEDSAVYLCASSKDRGREQYFGPGTRLTVT.

CDR3 bases: TGTGCCAGCAGTGTCGTTGGAGCGGTCAACACCGGGGAGCTGTTTTTT. Its protein is CASSVVGAVNTGELFF. The rearrangement joins TRBV2 to TRBJ2-2, with D perhaps matching TRBD2 (5 bases). The germline gives CDR1 SNHLY, CDR2 FYNNEI. V was clipped by 4 bases and J by 2 bases, with 14 bases between them. The CDR3 has 16 amino acids.

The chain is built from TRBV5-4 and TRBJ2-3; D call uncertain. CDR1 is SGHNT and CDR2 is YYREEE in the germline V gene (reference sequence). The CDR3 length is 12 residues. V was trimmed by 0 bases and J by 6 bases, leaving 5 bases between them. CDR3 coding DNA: TGTGCCAGCAGCTTGGTGGGCGATACGCAGTATTTT. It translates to CASSLVGDTQYF.

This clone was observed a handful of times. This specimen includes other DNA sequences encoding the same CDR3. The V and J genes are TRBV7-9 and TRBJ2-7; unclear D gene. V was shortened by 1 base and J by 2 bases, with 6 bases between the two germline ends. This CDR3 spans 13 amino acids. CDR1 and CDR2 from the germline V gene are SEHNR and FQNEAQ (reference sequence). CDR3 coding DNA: TGTGCCAGCAGCTTAGGGGCCACCTACGAGCAGTACTTC. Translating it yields CASSLGATYEQYF.

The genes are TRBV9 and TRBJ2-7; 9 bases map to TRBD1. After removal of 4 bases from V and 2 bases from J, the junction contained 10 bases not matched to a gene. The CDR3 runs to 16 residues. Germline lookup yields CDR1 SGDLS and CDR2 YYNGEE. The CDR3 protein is CASSPLGQGPPYEQYF. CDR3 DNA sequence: TGTGCCAGCAGCCCCCTGGGACAGGGCCCCCCCTACGAGCAGTACTTC. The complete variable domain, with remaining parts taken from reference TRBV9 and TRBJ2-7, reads DSGVTQTPKHLITATGQRVTLRCSPRSGDLSVYWYQQSLDQGLQFLIQYYNGEERAKGNILERFSAQQFPDLHSELNLSSLELGDSALYFCASSPLGQGPPYEQYFGPGTRLTVT.

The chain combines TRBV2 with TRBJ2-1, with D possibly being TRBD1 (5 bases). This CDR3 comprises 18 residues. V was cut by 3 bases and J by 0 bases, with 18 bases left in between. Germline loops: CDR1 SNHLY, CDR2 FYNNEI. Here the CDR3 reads CASSDKWVTASSYNEQFF. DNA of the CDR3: TGTGCCAGCAGTGACAAATGGGTGACAGCCAGCTCCTACAATGAGCAGTTCTTC.

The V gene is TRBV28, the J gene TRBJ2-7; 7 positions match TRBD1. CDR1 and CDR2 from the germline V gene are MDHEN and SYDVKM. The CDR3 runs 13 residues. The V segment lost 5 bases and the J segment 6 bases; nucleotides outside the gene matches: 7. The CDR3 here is CASSINRGGEQYF. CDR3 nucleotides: TGTGCCAGCAGTATAAACAGGGGTGGCGAGCAGTACTTC.

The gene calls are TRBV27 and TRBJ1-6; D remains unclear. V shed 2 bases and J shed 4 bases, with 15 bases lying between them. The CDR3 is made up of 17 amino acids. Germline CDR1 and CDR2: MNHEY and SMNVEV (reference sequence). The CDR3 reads CASSLDSESYYNSPLHF. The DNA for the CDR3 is TGTGCCAGCAGTTTAGATTCGGAGAGTTATTATAATTCACCCCTCCACTTT.

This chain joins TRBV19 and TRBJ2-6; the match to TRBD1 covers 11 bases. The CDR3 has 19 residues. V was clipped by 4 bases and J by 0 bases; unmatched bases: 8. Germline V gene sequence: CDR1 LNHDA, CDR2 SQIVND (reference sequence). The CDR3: CASSTDRGRLLSGANVLTF. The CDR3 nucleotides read TGTGCCAGTAGTACGGACAGGGGGCGACTGCTCTCTGGGGCCAACGTCCTGACTTTC.

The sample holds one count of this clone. CDR3 loop: CASSLNLSGGEQFF. CDR3 nucleotide sequence: TGTGCCAGCAGCTTAAACCTTAGCGGGGGGGAGCAGTTCTTC. The chain combines TRBV7-2 with TRBJ2-1; 10 bases align to TRBD2. Germline V gene lookup returns CDR1 SGHTA and CDR2 FQGNSA. This CDR3 spans 14 amino acids. Germline trimming cut 2 bases from V and 10 bases from J; bases unmatched to any gene: 5. The variable domain in full, with the rest retrieved from reference TRBV7-2 and TRBJ2-1, is GAGVSQSPSNKVTEKGKDVELRCDPISGHTALYWYRQSLGQGLEFLIYFQGNSAPDKSGLPSDRFSAERTGGSVSTLTIQRTQQEDSAVYLCASSLNLSGGEQFFGPGTRLTVL.

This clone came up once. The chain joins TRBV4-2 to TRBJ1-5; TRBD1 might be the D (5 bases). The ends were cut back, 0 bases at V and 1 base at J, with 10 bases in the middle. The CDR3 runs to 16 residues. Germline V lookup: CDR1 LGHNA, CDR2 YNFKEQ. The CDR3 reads CASSQEVQGSNQPQHF. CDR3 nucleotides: TGTGCCAGCAGCCAAGAAGTCCAGGGAAGCAATCAGCCCCAGCATTTT.

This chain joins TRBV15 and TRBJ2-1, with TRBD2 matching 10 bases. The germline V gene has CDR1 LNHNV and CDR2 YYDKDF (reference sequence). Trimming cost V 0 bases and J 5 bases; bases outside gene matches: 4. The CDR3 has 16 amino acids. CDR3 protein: CATSREVAGGNNEQFF. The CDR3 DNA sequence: TGTGCCACCAGCAGAGAAGTAGCGGGAGGAAACAATGAGCAGTTCTTC.

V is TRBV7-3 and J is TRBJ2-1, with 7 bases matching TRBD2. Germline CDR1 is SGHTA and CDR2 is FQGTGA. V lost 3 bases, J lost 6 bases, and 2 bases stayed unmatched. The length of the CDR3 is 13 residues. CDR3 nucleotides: TGTGCCAGCAGCTTGGGACTAACCAATGAGCAGTTCTTC. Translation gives CASSLGLTNEQFF.

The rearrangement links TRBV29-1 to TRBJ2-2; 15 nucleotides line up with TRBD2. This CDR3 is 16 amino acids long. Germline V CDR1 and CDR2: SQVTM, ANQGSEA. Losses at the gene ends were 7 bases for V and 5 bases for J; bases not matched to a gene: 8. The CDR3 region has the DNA TGCAGCGACGGACTAGCGGGAGGGCCTGAGACCGGGGAGCTGTTTTTT. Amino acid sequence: CSDGLAGGPETGELFF.

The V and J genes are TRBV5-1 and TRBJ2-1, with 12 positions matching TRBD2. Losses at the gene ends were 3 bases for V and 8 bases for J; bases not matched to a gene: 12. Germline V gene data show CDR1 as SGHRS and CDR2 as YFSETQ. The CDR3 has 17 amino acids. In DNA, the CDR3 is TGCGCCAGCAGCTCACGACTAGCGGGAGTTATGTACGATGAGCAGTTCTTC. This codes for CASSSRLAGVMYDEQFF.

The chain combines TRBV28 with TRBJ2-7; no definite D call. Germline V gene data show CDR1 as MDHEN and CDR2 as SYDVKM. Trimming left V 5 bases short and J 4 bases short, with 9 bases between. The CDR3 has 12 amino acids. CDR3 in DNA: TGTGCCAGCAGTCTCACAGTATACGAGCAGTACTTC. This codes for CASSLTVYEQYF.

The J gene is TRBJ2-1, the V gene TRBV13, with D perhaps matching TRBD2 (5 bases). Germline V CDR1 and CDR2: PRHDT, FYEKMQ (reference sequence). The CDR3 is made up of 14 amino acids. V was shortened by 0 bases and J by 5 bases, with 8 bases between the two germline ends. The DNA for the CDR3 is TGTGCCAGCAGCTTAGGGCTTAGCGACAATGAGCAGTTCTTC. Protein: CASSLGLSDNEQFF.